Presented here are 16 T cell receptor beta chains from one specimen sequenced in a study of T cells in Graves' hyperthyroidism and ophthalmopathy. RNA transcripts provided the source from which TCR beta CDR3 regions were amplified. First-round RT-PCR with HTBI primers amplified the TCR CDR3 region. TCRdb redid the calling of the multiplex PCR reads with MiXCR, one entry per CDR3 protein. The sample yields approximately 600,000 distinct CDR3 sequences, 12% to 15% seen once. Sequencing input: blood. These receptors were collected from a woman aged 18-29 years with Graves' ophthalmopathy.

A word on this clonotype: A much larger clone differs by one base, so this may be a read error. Because the CDR3 is missing its conserved closing phenylalanine or tryptophan, this is likely a read error. The chain combines TRBV7-9 with TRBJ2-2; D not resolved. Germline CDR1 and CDR2: SEHNR and FQNEAQ (reference sequence). The V end lost 4 bases, the J end lost 1 base, and 7 bases lay between the germline ends. The length of the CDR3 is 14 residues. The CDR3 loop reads CASSSPGNTGELFS. CDR3 bases: TGTGCCAGCAGCTCTCCAGGGAACACCGGGGAGCTGTTTTCT.

This clonotype was seen ten or more times. CDR3 in amino acids: CAISGEAGVRETQYF. The CDR3 nucleotides are TGTGCCATCAGTGGTGAAGCGGGAGTGAGGGAGACCCAGTACTTC. The V and J genes are TRBV10-3 and TRBJ2-5; 8 bases align to TRBD2. V shed 4 bases, J shed 5 bases, and the junction held 9 bases outside the gene matches. The CDR3 sequence is 15 residues long. Looked up from germline, CDR1 is ENHRY and CDR2 is SYGVKD.

This clonotype was counted ten times or more. The V and J genes are TRBV6-2 or TRBV6-3 and TRBJ2-7, with D unresolved. V shed 5 bases and J shed 3 bases, with 8 bases lying between them. Looked up from germline, CDR1 is MNHEY and CDR2 is SVGEGT. The CDR3 extends over 12 amino acids. CDR3 amino acids: CASSGPIYEQYF. The DNA for the CDR3 is TGTGCCAGCAGTGGACCCATCTACGAGCAGTACTTC.

This clonotype was seen many times. The chain recombines TRBV28 with TRBJ1-5; 12 bases match TRBD1. The CDR3 loop spans 16 amino acids. V trimming: 3 bases; J trimming: 5 bases; junction bases outside the gene matches: 5. CDR1 is MDHEN and CDR2 is SYDVKM in the germline V gene. The CDR3 loop reads CASSFRDRGLHQPQHF. CDR3 nucleotide sequence: TGTGCCAGCAGTTTCCGGGACAGGGGGCTCCATCAGCCCCAGCATTTT.

This clonotype was seen ten or more times. The V gene is TRBV28, the J gene TRBJ1-4; 9 nucleotides line up with TRBD1. The CDR3 is 15 residues long. CDR1 and CDR2 (germline): MDHEN, SYDVKM. The ends lost 5 bases at V and 8 bases at J; junction bases unmatched: 9. CDR3 DNA sequence: TGTGCCAGCAGTCCCCGGACAGGGGAATGGGAAAAACTGTTTTTT. It is translated as CASSPRTGEWEKLFF.

The chain carries TRBV20-1 and TRBJ2-7, with 11 bases identical to TRBD2. The V segment lost 0 bases and the J segment 5 bases; nucleotides outside the gene matches: 18. Germline V gene data show CDR1 as DFQATT and CDR2 as SNEGSKA (reference sequence). The CDR3 runs 19 residues. The chain's CDR3 is CSARDLELAGVAWSHEQYF. CDR3 in DNA: TGCAGTGCTAGAGATCTTGAACTAGCGGGAGTCGCTTGGTCCCACGAGCAGTACTTC.

This chain uses TRBV11-1 with TRBJ2-1; a weak D match, TRBD2 (6 bases). CDR3 length equals 13 residues. CDR1 and CDR2 (germline): SGHAT, FQDESV (reference sequence). Trimming removed 5 bases at V and 5 bases at J, with 10 bases between. The CDR3 DNA follows: TGTGCCAGCAGCACCGGACTAAACAATGAGCAGTTCTTC. This sequence encodes CASSTGLNNEQFF.

This clonotype was recorded a few times. The rearrangement uses TRBV20-1 and TRBJ1-5; D perhaps matches TRBD1 (6 bases). This CDR3 contains 14 residues. V gave up 6 bases and J gave up 3 bases, with 15 bases separating them. The germline gives CDR1 DFQATT, CDR2 SNEGSKA (reference sequence). The CDR3 DNA reads TGCAGTGCAAAGCGAGGGGGTAACAATCAGCCCCAGCATTTT. It codes for CSAKRGGNNQPQHF.

This clonotype was detected many times. V gene TRBV12-3 or TRBV12-4 combines with J gene TRBJ2-1, with D hard to call. V gave up 3 bases and J gave up 10 bases, with 10 bases separating them. The CDR3 totals 12 residues. The CDR3 sequence: CASSFVPWEQFF. DNA of the CDR3: TGTGCCAGCAGTTTTGTACCCTGGGAGCAGTTCTTC.

This clonotype was recorded at least ten times. The rearrangement joins TRBV7-9 to TRBJ2-7; D remains unclear. Trimming removed 7 bases from V and 3 bases from J, with 13 bases in between. The germline V gene encodes CDR1 SEHNR and CDR2 FQNEAQ (reference sequence). The CDR3 contains 13 residues. The CDR3 DNA sequence: TGTGCCAGCACCGTAGCCAGCATCTACGAGCAGTACTTC. Protein product: CASTVASIYEQYF.

This clonotype was seen repeatedly, ten times or more. The chain links TRBV27 to TRBJ2-7; 7 positions agree with TRBD2. Germline CDR1 MNHEY, CDR2 SMNVEV (reference sequence). This CDR3 comprises 16 residues. The V and J ends lost 3 bases and 5 bases, in that order; junction bases with no gene match: 13. The CDR3 spells CASSFQSGLGSHEQYF. The CDR3 nucleotides are TGTGCCAGCAGTTTCCAATCCGGACTAGGGTCCCACGAGCAGTACTTC.

The chain is built from TRBV19 and TRBJ2-1; perhaps TRBD1 as D (5 bases). Trimming took off 7 bases at V and 7 bases at J, with 23 bases between the two ends. Germline assignment: CDR1 LNHDA and CDR2 SQIVND (reference sequence). The CDR3 consists of 16 residues. The CDR3 is CASTQGGASHRNEQFF. In DNA, the CDR3 is TGTGCCAGTACCCAAGGTGGGGCTTCCCATAGGAATGAGCAGTTCTTC.

The genes are TRBV4-1 and TRBJ2-7; D is possibly TRBD1 (5 bases). The V end lost 4 bases, the J end lost 3 bases, and 19 bases lay between the germline ends. Germline V gene data show CDR1 as MGHRA and CDR2 as YSYEKL. The CDR3 spans 16 residues. The CDR3 protein is CASSPIPQGRDYEQYF. CDR3 DNA: TGCGCCAGCAGCCCAATACCCCAGGGAAGAGACTACGAGCAGTACTTC.

The table lists this clonotype with a few counts. This chain uses TRBV4-3 with TRBJ2-1; 8 nucleotides match TRBD1. J was trimmed by 7 bases and V by 0 bases; bases with no gene match: 5. The CDR3 is made up of 15 amino acids. Germline V lookup: CDR1 LGHNA, CDR2 YSLEER. The CDR3 spells CASSQDRGLGNEQFF. CDR3 bases: TGCGCCAGCAGCCAAGACAGGGGGCTTGGGAATGAGCAGTTCTTC.

This chain joins TRBV20-1 and TRBJ1-2; D is possibly TRBD1 (5 bases). CDR1 is DFQATT, CDR2 SNEGSKA, per germline (reference sequence). The CDR3 is made up of 15 amino acids. Trimming cost V 8 bases and J 0 bases, with 19 bases left between them. CDR3: CSPYGATVTNYGYTF. Written as DNA, the CDR3 is TGCAGTCCTTACGGGGCCACAGTTACTAACTATGGCTACACCTTC.

The table lists this clonotype with many counts. One end of the junction varies from germline; a read error may be responsible. This sequence joins TRBV6-1 and TRBJ1-1, with 7 bases aligning to TRBD1. The V gene's germline CDR1 is MNHNS and CDR2 SASEGT. The CDR3 covers 14 residues. In DNA, the CDR3 is TGTGCCAGCATTGAAAACAGGGGGAACACTGAAGCTTTCTTT. Its protein product is CASIENRGNTEAFF.